Below, one T cell receptor (beta chain) is given with its context. Antigen unknown. This sample was taken from a study of T cells after yellow fever vaccination. Making TCR cDNA involved 5'RACE template switching, which added UMIs and a universal primer site. MiXCR, applied by TCRdb to the 5' RACE reads, yields one record per CDR3 protein. The sample consists of under 500,000 distinct CDR3 sequences, around 20% of them appearing once. Study-level points and caveats: A faster peak, day 5 versus 15, was reached by the weaker secondary response. The booster saw the reappearance of most primary-vaccination clones (approximately 97% CD4, 88% CD8). Only a minor proportion of clonotypes was detected across both CD4 and CD8 compartments.

Trimming shortened V by 1 base and J by 8 bases, and 12 bases separated the two germline ends. This CDR3 is 13 amino acids long. The germline gives CDR1 DFQATT, CDR2 SNEGSKA (reference sequence). The input for sequencing was PBMCs, taken before the yellow fever booster vaccination. The chain joins TRBV20-1 to TRBJ2-4, with a possible D match to TRBD2 (5 bases). The sequence was collected from a man aged 18 to 30 who received the YFV17D yellow fever vaccine. For the CDR3, the DNA is TGCAGTGCTAGAGGCGGGCCCCAGGACATTCAGTACTTC. Protein: CSARGGPQDIQYF.